The 5 T cell receptor beta chains below all came from one sample that was sequenced in a study of blood T cell repertoires in COVID-19. Measured with immunoSEQ multiplex PCR; TCRdb has only the in-frame clones, and not every one. The table includes roughly 200,000 clones, 70% to 85% detected once. Sequencing was carried out using peripheral blood. All receptors come from a human donor in a cohort sampled during active COVID-19.

The rearrangement links TRBV7-9 to TRBJ2-1; D is unclear. Trimming pared 5 bases from V and 7 bases from J, leaving 15 bases between. The germline CDR1 and CDR2 sequences are SEHNR and FQNEAQ (reference sequence). This CDR3 has 14 residues. In nucleotides, the CDR3 is TGTGCCAGCAGCCTCGGCCCGCTGACTAATGAGCAGTTCTTC. Protein product: CASSLGPLTNEQFF.

CDR3: CASRSGQGANTEAFF. Written as DNA, the CDR3 is TGTGCCAGTAGGTCGGGACAGGGGGCGAACACTGAAGCTTTCTTT. The rearrangement joins TRBV19 to TRBJ1-1; 12 nucleotides match TRBD1. The V segment lost 6 bases and the J segment 1 base; nucleotides outside the gene matches: 3. The CDR3 runs to 15 residues. Per germline, CDR1 LNHDA and CDR2 SQIVND (reference sequence).

This clone was counted at least ten times. This rearrangement joins TRBV10-3 to TRBJ1-1; 9 nucleotides match TRBD1. This CDR3 region has 14 residues. Germline assignment: CDR1 ENHRY and CDR2 SYGVKD. V lost 11 bases and J lost 2; bases outside the gene matches: 9. The CDR3 loop is CASNKGQGNTEAFF. CDR3 DNA: TGTGCCTCAAACAAGGGACAGGGAAACACTGAAGCTTTCTTT.

This clone was counted only a few times. This chain connects TRBV9 to TRBJ2-7; 7 bases match TRBD1. CDR3 size: 15 residues. The germline V gene encodes CDR1 SGDLS and CDR2 YYNGEE. J was trimmed by 2 bases and V by 3 bases; bases with no gene match: 8. CDR3 nucleotide sequence: TGTGCCAGCAGCGCTCAACCGGGACAGCCCTACGAGCAGTACTTC. It codes for CASSAQPGQPYEQYF.

This clone came up many times. V gene TRBV18 combines with J gene TRBJ1-5, with TRBD1 matching over 8 bases. Germline-derived CDR1 and CDR2 are KGHSH and LQKENI. Trimming removed 3 bases from V and 0 bases from J; junction bases left unmatched: 7. The CDR3 is 17 residues long. This CDR3 is CASSPGDRRYSNQPQHF. CDR3 in DNA: TGTGCCAGCTCACCGGGGGACAGGAGGTATAGCAATCAGCCCCAGCATTTT.